Detailed here is one TCR beta chain. Antigen: not known. The sample originates from a study of human T cells and chemical hapten exposure. General study results and limits: Alopecia in all donors means immunity may differ from healthy individuals.

Time point meaning: pre-sensitization, week 0. Stated treatment: therapeutic diphenylcyclopropenone sensitization with weekly scalp DPC. CDR1 and CDR2 (germline): SGHRS, YFSETQ. The CDR3 has 13 residues. V lost 4 bases, J lost 2 bases, and 9 bases lay in between. Authors' processing steps: A per-sample median of about 96,000 TCRs was observed, with a range of roughly 20,000 to 690,600. TCRdb itself ran the RACE reads through MiXCR, one entry per CDR3 protein. The V and J calls here are based on TCRdb, not the publication. Among 280,000 or so distinct CDR3 sequences, approximately 8% were seen once, and the ten largest hold more than 0.95%.

This sequence originates from a young man with alopecia areata. Some clones in this sample may be carry-over from other donors' samples. The source material was whole blood, sampled in connection with sensitization to the hapten diphenylcyclopropenone (DPC). The chain is built from TRBV5-1 and TRBJ1-1; unclear D gene. CDR3 nucleotides: TGCGCCAGCAGCCAAAACACAAACACTGAAGCTTTCTTT. This translates into CASSQNTNTEAFF. Together with reference TRBV5-1 and TRBJ1-1, the CDR3 gives the full variable domain: KAGVTQTPRYLIKTRGQQVTLSCSPISGHRSVSWYQQTPGQGLQFLFEYFSETQRNKGNFPGRFSGRQFSNSRSEMNVSTLELGDSALYLCASSQNTNTEAFFGQGTRLTVV.